This TCR beta chain was documented in a study of radiotherapy plus CTLA-4 blockade in lung cancer. The method was immunoSEQ multiplex PCR; TCRdb's version includes in-frame clones alone and lacks a portion of them. The sample has about 88,000 clones, roughly 78% seen once. The CDR3 runs 15 residues. Germline V CDR1 and CDR2: LGHNA, YNFKEQ. V lost 5 bases and J lost 3, with 17 bases in between. This clonotype was obtained from a human donor with non-small cell lung cancer that progressed on radiotherapy plus ipilimumab. The chain links TRBV4-2 to TRBJ2-7; D may be TRBD1 (6 bases). The source material was peripheral blood, sampled from a patient treated with radiotherapy plus ipilimumab. The CDR3 sequence is CASSSSRDNRYEQYF. CDR3 nucleotide sequence: TGTGCCAGCAGCTCGAGCCGGGACAACCGCTACGAGCAGTACTTC.